The 32 T cell receptor beta chains below all came from one sample that was sequenced in a study of blood T cell repertoires in COVID-19. Only in-frame clones appear in the TCRdb table, and some are missing; sequencing was by immunoSEQ multiplex PCR. The sample includes around 47,000 clones, just under 90% of them seen just once. Sequences were obtained from peripheral blood. Receptors originate from a man in his forties or fifties with COVID-19, enrolled during active disease.

The chain is built from TRBV21-1 and TRBJ2-7; the table assigns TRBD1, which was not confirmed against the DNA. TRBV21-1 is tagged as a pseudogene. CDR3 length: 14 amino acids. The CDR3 nucleotides are TGTGCCAGCAGCCGCCGGGACAGGGCCAACGAGCAGTACTTC. Its translation: CASSRRDRANEQYF.

This chain connects TRBV5-1 to TRBJ2-7; 9 bases match TRBD1. Germline assignment: CDR1 SGHRS and CDR2 YFSETQ. The CDR3 length is 16 residues. Trimming at V came to 3 bases and at J to 6 bases, leaving 13 bases not matched to a gene. The CDR3 loop reads CASSSNPGTGLREQYF. CDR3 nucleotide sequence: TGCGCCAGCAGCTCTAACCCCGGGACAGGGCTTCGCGAGCAGTACTTC. Drawing the rest from reference TRBV5-1 and TRBJ2-7, the complete variable domain is KAGVTQTPRYLIKTRGQQVTLSCSPISGHRSVSWYQQTPGQGLQFLFEYFSETQRNKGNFPGRFSGRQFSNSRSEMNVSTLELGDSALYLCASSSNPGTGLREQYFGPGTRLTVT.

CDR3 nucleotide sequence: TGCGCCAGCAGCCAAGAGCAGGGGCTCTATGGCTACACCTTC. Translated: CASSQEQGLYGYTF. The rearrangement links TRBV4-1 to TRBJ1-2; possible D gene TRBD1, 6 bases. Per the germline V gene, CDR1 is MGHRA and CDR2 is YSYEKL. Deletions cut 0 bases from V and 4 bases from J, with 9 bases between. The CDR3 contains 14 residues.

This rearrangement joins TRBV28 to TRBJ1-5; perhaps TRBD1 as D (5 bases). This CDR3 contains 15 residues. CDR1 and CDR2 from the germline V gene are MDHEN and SYDVKM. Trimming shortened V by 3 bases and J by 4 bases, and 13 bases separated the two germline ends. The CDR3 DNA reads as TGTGCCAGCAGTTTCCGGGGACTAGGGAATCAGCCCCAGCATTTT. This translates into CASSFRGLGNQPQHF.

This chain joins TRBV5-6 and TRBJ1-5, with D tentatively TRBD1 (6 bases). The germline V gene has CDR1 SGHDT and CDR2 YYEEEE. V shed 1 base and J shed 6 bases, with 8 bases lying between them. The length of the CDR3 is 13 residues. For the CDR3, the DNA is TGTGCCAGCAGCTTGCAGGGGTTTCAGCCCCAGCATTTT. It codes for CASSLQGFQPQHF.

In this sample, this clone turned up a few times. The rearrangement links TRBV4-2 to TRBJ2-3; 7 bases are a match to TRBD2. CDR1 is LGHNA, CDR2 YNFKEQ, per germline. This CDR3 contains 14 residues. Losses at the gene ends were 6 bases for V and 4 bases for J; bases not matched to a gene: 7. In nucleotides, the CDR3 is TGTGCCAGCAGAGTAGAGCGGGGTGCAGATACGCAGTATTTT. It specifies CASRVERGADTQYF.

The J gene is TRBJ1-6, the V gene TRBV5-8, with a tentative D call TRBD1 (5 bases). With 2 bases removed from V and 6 bases from J, the gap between germline ends came to 18 bases. Germline V CDR1 and CDR2: SGHTS, YDEGEE. The CDR3 spans 17 residues. The CDR3 nucleotides read TGTGCCAGCAGCTTACCGTCGTCAGGGATTGGTAATTCACCCCTCCACTTT. Translation gives CASSLPSSGIGNSPLHF.

The V gene is TRBV5-5, the J gene TRBJ1-1; D is uncertain. The germline V and J ends were trimmed by 0 bases and 6 bases, with 9 bases remaining between them. The CDR3 is 13 amino acids. The V gene's germline CDR1 is SGHKS and CDR2 YYEKEE (reference sequence). The CDR3 spells CASSLGQASEAFF. CDR3 in DNA: TGTGCCAGCAGCTTGGGGCAGGCTTCTGAAGCTTTCTTT.

This clone occurred once. The chain carries TRBV5-5 and TRBJ2-3, with D possibly TRBD2 on 6 matching bases. Germline values: CDR1 SGHKS, CDR2 YYEKEE (reference sequence). This CDR3 is 12 amino acids long. V was cut by 3 bases and J by 8 bases, with 10 bases left in between. This CDR3 is CASSYGTGTQYF. CDR3 DNA: TGTGCCAGCAGCTATGGGACTGGTACGCAGTATTTT.

The rearrangement joins TRBV9 to TRBJ2-5; the D gene is possibly TRBD1 (6 bases). The V end lost 0 bases, the J end lost 2 bases, and 11 bases lay between the germline ends. The V gene's germline CDR1 is SGDLS and CDR2 YYNGEE. The CDR3 extends over 15 amino acids. CDR3 bases: TGTGCCAGCAGCGTAGGGACAGAGTTACAAGAGACCCAGTACTTC. Residues: CASSVGTELQETQYF.

The rearrangement uses TRBV19 and TRBJ2-7; 9 nucleotides align to TRBD1. V trimming: 4 bases; J trimming: 6 bases; junction bases outside the gene matches: 4. Germline CDR1 LNHDA, CDR2 SQIVND (reference sequence). The CDR3 has 13 residues. CDR3 protein: CASSTGQGAEQYF. The DNA for the CDR3 is TGTGCCAGTAGTACGGGACAGGGTGCCGAGCAGTACTTC.

The J gene is TRBJ2-1, the V gene TRBV9, with 9 bases that match TRBD2. Looked up from germline, CDR1 is SGDLS and CDR2 is YYNGEE. Unmatched junction bases numbered 7, after V lost 0 bases and J lost 6 bases. The CDR3 is made up of 16 amino acids. Written as DNA, the CDR3 is TGTGCCAGCAGCGTAGTGGCTAGCGGGGCGGTCAATGAGCAGTTCTTC. Its translation is CASSVVASGAVNEQFF.

The chain has TRBV6-5 and TRBJ1-2; 11 bases line up with TRBD1. Germline trimming cut 0 bases from V and 8 bases from J; bases unmatched to any gene: 8. This CDR3 is 16 amino acids long. The germline V gene has CDR1 MNHEY and CDR2 SVGAGI. CDR3 in amino acids: CASSYSRTGGAGGYTF. CDR3 in DNA: TGTGCCAGCAGTTACTCGAGGACAGGGGGCGCAGGGGGCTACACCTTC.

The chain uses TRBV6-1 and TRBJ2-5; 7 nucleotides line up with TRBD1. In germline, CDR1 is MNHNS, CDR2 SASEGT. V was pared by 1 base and J by 0 bases, with 5 bases of the junction left unmatched. CDR3 length: 16 residues. CDR3 sequence (DNA): TGTGCCAGCAGTGAAGACAGGGACAGCTACCAAGAGACCCAGTACTTC. It translates to CASSEDRDSYQETQYF.

This clone was seen a single time. The chain has TRBV5-6 and TRBJ2-2; TRBD1 is a possible D gene (5 bases). V lost 0 bases to trimming and J lost 4 bases, with 13 bases between them. The V gene's germline CDR1 is SGHDT and CDR2 YYEEEE. The CDR3 is made up of 16 amino acids. For the CDR3, the DNA is TGTGCCAGCAGCTTGGGGCCCGACAGCGTCACCGGGGAGCTGTTTTTT. It codes for CASSLGPDSVTGELFF.

V usage is TRBV28 and J usage is TRBJ1-2; no clear D. CDR1 and CDR2 from the germline V gene are MDHEN and SYDVKM. Trimming removed 9 bases at V and 3 bases at J, with 20 bases between. The CDR3 consists of 15 residues. CDR3 loop: CASSAPPGVYYGYTF. The CDR3 DNA reads as TGTGCCAGTTCCGCCCCCCCCGGGGTGTACTATGGCTACACCTTC.

The CDR3 here is CASNTGGGKIQYF. The DNA of the CDR3 is TGTGCCAGCAATACCGGGGGGGGAAAGATTCAGTACTTC. The J gene is TRBJ2-4, the V gene TRBV12-3 or TRBV12-4; 8 positions agree with TRBD2. The CDR3 extends over 13 amino acids. Trimming cost V 7 bases and J 10 bases; bases outside gene matches: 9.

This clone was counted once. V gene TRBV7-9 combines with J gene TRBJ1-2, with 7 bases fitting TRBD1. V trimming: 4 bases; J trimming: 4 bases; junction bases outside the gene matches: 6. The CDR3 runs 14 residues. The germline gives CDR1 SEHNR, CDR2 FQNEAQ (reference sequence). CDR3 region: CASSSDRRVYGYTF. In nucleotides, the CDR3 is TGTGCCAGCAGCTCGGACAGGAGGGTCTATGGCTACACCTTC.

V gene TRBV30 combines with J gene TRBJ2-7; 11 bases match TRBD2. Per the germline V gene, CDR1 is GTSNPN and CDR2 is SVGIG (reference sequence). With V trimmed by 3 bases and J by 2 bases, 3 bases remained unmatched. The CDR3 consists of 14 residues. CDR3 coding DNA: TGTGCCTGGAGGGTAGCGGGAGGGCCCTACGAGCAGTACTTC. Protein: CAWRVAGGPYEQYF.

This rearrangement joins TRBV27 to TRBJ2-7; TRBD1 is a possible D gene (5 bases). Trimming shortened V by 4 bases and J by 1 base, and 11 bases separated the two germline ends. The V gene's germline CDR1 is MNHEY and CDR2 SMNVEV (reference sequence). The CDR3 runs to 14 residues. CDR3 sequence: CASSSLDSSYEQYF. For the CDR3, the DNA is TGTGCCAGCAGTTCCCTTGACAGTTCCTACGAGCAGTACTTC.

The V gene is TRBV5-1, the J gene TRBJ2-2; weak D call: TRBD2 (7 bases). The CDR3 has 16 amino acids. Trimming left V 1 base short and J 8 bases short, with 18 bases between. The V gene's germline CDR1 is SGHRS and CDR2 YFSETQ. CDR3 DNA sequence: TGCGCCAGCAGCTTGAAGGAATTGGCGGGGGCGGGGGAGCTGTTTTTT. This encodes CASSLKELAGAGELFF.

The DNA for the CDR3 is TGTGCCAGCAGCCCCGGCGGGGGCCTCTCCTACGAGCAGTACTTC. It is translated as CASSPGGGLSYEQYF. The V and J genes are TRBV5-8 and TRBJ2-7; D may be TRBD2 (7 bases). Trimming took 4 bases from V and 0 from J, leaving 14 bases between them. This CDR3 spans 15 amino acids. The V gene's germline CDR1 is SGHTS and CDR2 YDEGEE.

V is TRBV9 and J is TRBJ1-1; D unresolved. Germline V gene data show CDR1 as SGDLS and CDR2 as YYNGEE. This CDR3 has 14 amino acids. With 0 bases removed from V and 4 bases from J, the gap between germline ends came to 10 bases. Here the CDR3 DNA reads TGTGCCAGCAGCGTAGGCTCGGAGGGCACTGAAGCTTTCTTT. Amino acid sequence: CASSVGSEGTEAFF.

V usage is TRBV4-2 and J usage is TRBJ1-3; D remains unclear. CDR1 is LGHNA and CDR2 is YNFKEQ in the germline V gene. V was trimmed by 4 bases and J by 0 bases, leaving 16 bases between them. The CDR3 runs to 17 residues. The CDR3 here is CASSPPPPAGSGNTIYF. The CDR3 region has the DNA TGTGCCAGCAGCCCCCCCCCGCCTGCGGGCTCTGGAAACACCATATATTTT.

The V call is TRBV18, the J call TRBJ1-2, with unresolved D. CDR3 length: 14 residues. The germline CDR1 and CDR2 sequences are KGHSH and LQKENI. Trimming cost V 3 bases and J 2 bases, with 10 bases left between them. For the CDR3, the DNA is TGTGCCAGCTCACCCGGAGCGGTAAACTATGGCTACACCTTC. Translated: CASSPGAVNYGYTF.

This sequence joins TRBV12-5 and TRBJ2-3; D remains ambiguous. Germline loops: CDR1 LGHNT, CDR2 FRNRAP. With 4 bases removed from V and 6 bases from J, the gap between germline ends came to 5 bases. The CDR3 is 11 amino acids. The CDR3 loop reads CASGSYDTQYF. CDR3 DNA sequence: TGTGCTAGTGGTTCCTATGATACGCAGTATTTT.

The table lists this clone with a few counts. The chain uses TRBV10-1 and TRBJ2-7, with D possibly matching TRBD2 (5 bases). Per the germline V gene, CDR1 is WNHNN and CDR2 is SYGVQD (reference sequence). The CDR3 runs 13 residues. Trimming removed 0 bases from V and 6 bases from J, with 9 bases in between. The CDR3 DNA sequence: TGCGCCAGCAGTGAGTCAGTCCGGGGCGAGCAGTACTTC. Protein product: CASSESVRGEQYF.

This clone was observed once. The gene calls are TRBV13 and TRBJ2-1; a possible D gene is TRBD1 (6 bases). The CDR3 consists of 15 residues. The germline V and J ends were trimmed by 0 bases and 2 bases, with 8 bases remaining between them. CDR1 and CDR2 (germline): PRHDT, FYEKMQ (reference sequence). The CDR3 DNA sequence: TGTGCCAGCAGCTTAGGGACAGGAACCTACAATGAGCAGTTCTTC. It specifies CASSLGTGTYNEQFF.

The CDR3 DNA reads as TGTGCCAGCAGCCAAGATACCGCCGGGACAGGGGGCACTGAAGCTTTCTTT. This codes for CASSQDTAGTGGTEAFF. The chain uses TRBV3-1 (or the pseudogene TRBV3-2) and TRBJ1-1; 11 nucleotides align to TRBD1. The germline V gene has CDR1 LGHDT and CDR2 YNNKEL (reference sequence). V lost 0 bases and J lost 4; bases outside the gene matches: 7. This CDR3 is built from 17 residues.

The chain combines TRBV19 with TRBJ1-3, with 9 bases matching TRBD1. The CDR3 is made up of 15 amino acids. The V and J ends lost 5 bases and 2 bases, in that order; junction bases with no gene match: 4. The germline gives CDR1 LNHDA, CDR2 SQIVND (reference sequence). The CDR3 is CASSLTGGTGNTIYF. The DNA of the CDR3 is TGTGCCAGTAGTCTGACAGGGGGAACTGGAAACACCATATATTTT. Full variable domain (missing parts from reference TRBV19 and TRBJ1-3): DGGITQSPKYLFRKEGQNVTLSCEQNLNHDAMYWYRQDPGQGLRLIYYSQIVNDFQKGDIAEGYSVSREKKESFPLTVTSAQKNPTAFYLCASSLTGGTGNTIYFGEGSWLTVV.

The sample holds one count of this clone. The rearrangement links TRBV28 to TRBJ2-7, with a weak D call TRBD2 (5 bases). The V end was cut by 5 bases, the J end by 7 bases, with 24 bases between. The CDR3 sequence is 16 residues long. CDR1 and CDR2 (germline): MDHEN, SYDVKM. The CDR3 reads CASSSIDGSPGWEQYF. CDR3 bases: TGTGCCAGCAGTAGTATAGACGGCTCCCCGGGATGGGAGCAGTACTTC.

Regarding this clone: This specimen includes other DNA sequences encoding the same CDR3. The rearrangement uses TRBV13 and TRBJ1-1, with D possibly TRBD1 on 5 matching bases. CDR1 and CDR2 (germline): PRHDT, FYEKMQ (reference sequence). The CDR3 totals 15 residues. V lost 4 bases and J lost 1, with 13 bases in between. CDR3 DNA: TGTGCCAGCAGCTCCACAGGCACCTCGAACACTGAAGCTTTCTTT. This codes for CASSSTGTSNTEAFF.